The 18 T cell receptor beta chains presented below share a single source sample, sequenced in a study of OX40 agonist ivuxolimab in advanced cancers. Library method: the immunoSEQ multiplex PCR assay. Entries here come from immuneACCESS through TCRdb and include only in-frame sequences with V and J called. Some clones fail to appear in such tables; in the studies checked, an unresolved V gene covers under half of the shortfall, and the cause of the remainder is unknown. In all, the sample holds tens of thousands of clones, and over 75% of those were seen once. Of the sample, approximately 2.5% is held by the ten largest clones. The sample consisted of CD4+ or CD8+ T cells sorted from blood, taken in a trial of the OX40 agonist ivuxolimab. The receptors were gathered from an adult with an advanced solid tumor such as melanoma, head and neck, liver or kidney cancer.

The count of this clone is one. The chain couples TRBV7-8 to TRBJ2-7; D remains unclear. The CDR3 spans 13 residues. Germline lookup yields CDR1 SGHVS and CDR2 FQNEAQ. V was clipped by 1 base and J by 6 bases, with 10 bases between them. CDR3 nucleotides: TGTGCCAGCAGCTTAGTGGGCGGCAGCGAGCAGTACTTC. Translating gives CASSLVGGSEQYF. Full variable domain (outside the CDR3, taken from reference TRBV7-8 and TRBJ2-7): GAGVSQSPRYKVAKRGQDVALRCDPISGHVSLFWYQQALGQGPEFLTYFQNEAQLDKSGLPSDRFFAERPEGSVSTLKIQRTQQEDSAVYLCASSLVGGSEQYFGPGTRLTVT.

The chain links TRBV4-2 to TRBJ2-7; D is ambiguous. This CDR3 region has 13 residues. In germline, CDR1 is LGHNA, CDR2 YNFKEQ. V lost 1 base, J lost 2 bases, and 6 bases lay in between. The CDR3 loop is CASSQGNTYEQYF. CDR3 DNA: TGTGCCAGCAGCCAAGGGAACACCTACGAGCAGTACTTC.

The genes are TRBV7-3 and TRBJ2-3, with TRBD1 matching 7 bases. The length of the CDR3 is 14 residues. Unmatched junction bases numbered 4, after V lost 5 bases and J lost 2 bases. Germline loops: CDR1 SGHTA, CDR2 FQGTGA. The CDR3 reads CASSKGQITDTQYF. DNA of the CDR3: TGTGCCAGCAGCAAGGGACAGATCACAGATACGCAGTATTTT.

As for this clone: Other DNA sequences of this sample code for an identical CDR3. The chain joins TRBV7-2 to TRBJ2-7; 8 nucleotides align to TRBD2. There are 14 residues in the CDR3. Germline-derived CDR1 and CDR2 are SGHTA and FQGNSA. Trimming at V came to 2 bases and at J to 2 bases, leaving 2 bases not matched to a gene. Here the CDR3 DNA reads TGTGCCAGCAGCTTAACTAGCGGTCCCTACGAGCAGTACTTC. Its translation: CASSLTSGPYEQYF.

The CDR3 nucleotides read TGTGCCACCAGCCGCCGGACAGGAGGAGTTTCTGGGGCCAACGTCCTGACTTTC. Translation: CATSRRTGGVSGANVLTF. The chain combines TRBV15 with TRBJ2-6; 7 bases map to TRBD1. The CDR3 is 18 amino acids. Germline V CDR1 and CDR2: LNHNV, YYDKDF (reference sequence). J gave up 1 base and V 5 bases, and 11 bases lay outside the gene matches. Full variable domain (missing parts from reference TRBV15 and TRBJ2-6): DAMVIQNPRYQVTQFGKPVTLSCSQTLNHNVMYWYQQKSSQAPKLLFHYYDKDFNNEADTPDNFQSRRPNTSFCFLDIRSPGLGDTAMYLCATSRRTGGVSGANVLTFGAGSRLTVL.

The chain's CDR3 is CASSQDSYPNNQPQHF. DNA of the CDR3: TGTGCCAGCAGCCAAGATTCTTACCCCAATAATCAGCCCCAGCATTTT. The V gene is TRBV4-2, the J gene TRBJ1-5; D ambiguous. CDR3 length: 16 amino acids. Germline CDR1 and CDR2: LGHNA and YNFKEQ. The V and J ends lost 0 bases and 4 bases respectively, with 13 bases between them.

This clone was observed a few times. The chain joins TRBV5-1 to TRBJ2-3; D is undetermined. Germline lookup yields CDR1 SGHRS and CDR2 YFSETQ. The V end was cut by 0 bases, the J end by 2 bases, with 7 bases between. The CDR3 has 14 residues. The CDR3 protein is CASSLGQITDTQYF. The CDR3 nucleotides are TGCGCCAGCAGCTTGGGGCAGATCACAGATACGCAGTATTTT.

The chain combines TRBV30 with TRBJ1-1, with D maybe TRBD1 (6 bases). The germline gives CDR1 GTSNPN, CDR2 SVGIG (reference sequence). V lost 0 bases to trimming and J lost 5 bases, with 13 bases between them. The CDR3 loop spans 14 amino acids. CDR3 nucleotides: TGTGCCTGGAGTGTACGCGGGAGGGGGACTGAAGCTTTCTTT. Amino acids: CAWSVRGRGTEAFF.

The chain has TRBV4-3 and TRBJ1-2; possible D gene TRBD1, 5 bases. In germline, CDR1 is LGHNA, CDR2 YSLEER. This CDR3 region has 17 residues. V was trimmed by 2 bases and J by 5 bases, leaving 21 bases between them. The CDR3 coding sequence is TGCGCCAGCAGCCAAAGGCTCTCCCCGGGGGGGGGATATGGCTACACCTTC. The encoded protein is CASSQRLSPGGGYGYTF.

The chain combines TRBV6-1 with TRBJ2-3, with 9 bases lining up with TRBD2. Germline V gives CDR1 MNHNS, CDR2 SASEGT. V trimming: 9 bases; J trimming: 0 bases; junction bases outside the gene matches: 1. The length of the CDR3 is 13 residues. CDR3 residues: CASTSGSTDTQYF. The CDR3 bases are TGTGCCAGTACTAGCGGGAGCACAGATACGCAGTATTTT.

The chain is built from TRBV28 and TRBJ1-4; weak D call: TRBD1 (6 bases). V was pared by 3 bases and J by 7 bases, with 15 bases between. CDR3 size: 15 residues. Germline loops: CDR1 MDHEN, CDR2 SYDVKM. CDR3 residues: CASSFWGAGSEKLFF. CDR3 in DNA: TGTGCCAGCAGTTTTTGGGGGGCTGGCAGTGAAAAACTGTTTTTT.

This chain joins TRBV10-1 and TRBJ1-3; 8 nucleotides agree with TRBD1. Germline assignment: CDR1 WNHNN and CDR2 SYGVQD (reference sequence). The CDR3 contains 14 residues. V lost 4 bases, J lost 2 bases, and 1 base stayed unmatched. CDR3 residues: CASSADRAGNTIYF. CDR3 bases: TGCGCCAGCAGTGCGGACAGGGCTGGAAACACCATATATTTT.

This chain links TRBV27 with TRBJ1-2; TRBD1 agrees at 8 bases. V shed 2 bases and J 4 bases; nucleotides not matched to a gene: 3. Germline assignment: CDR1 MNHEY and CDR2 SMNVEV (reference sequence). This CDR3 comprises 14 residues. The chain's CDR3 is CASSLGQGTYGYTF. The DNA of the CDR3 is TGTGCCAGCAGTTTAGGACAGGGTACCTATGGCTACACCTTC.

V is TRBV6-6 and J is TRBJ2-3; TRBD1 might be the D (6 bases). V lost 6 bases and J 1 base, leaving 8 bases between the germline ends. CDR3 length equals 13 residues. Germline assignment: CDR1 MNHNY and CDR2 SVGAGI (reference sequence). The CDR3: CASSRTGTDTQYF. DNA for the CDR3: TGTGCCAGCAGCAGGACAGGCACAGATACGCAGTATTTT.

CDR3 sequence reads: CATKDRETTNEKLFF. In DNA form, the CDR3 reads TGTGCCACTAAGGACAGGGAGACAACTAATGAAAAACTGTTTTTT. The chain joins TRBV10-3 to TRBJ1-4, with TRBD1 identical over 8 bases. Germline values: CDR1 ENHRY, CDR2 SYGVKD. The CDR3 runs to 15 residues. V lost 10 bases, J lost 0 bases, and 7 bases stayed unmatched.

The genes are TRBV5-4 and TRBJ2-3, with D perhaps matching TRBD2 (5 bases). The CDR3 runs 14 residues. Germline V CDR1 and CDR2: SGHNT, YYREEE (reference sequence). V dropped 0 bases and J dropped 7 bases, with 12 bases sitting between them. The CDR3 loop is CASSLEGGRYTQYF. The CDR3 nucleotides are TGTGCCAGCAGCTTGGAAGGCGGGCGGTATACGCAGTATTTT.

In this sample, this clone turned up once. V is TRBV30 and J is TRBJ2-3, with D uncertain. CDR1 is GTSNPN, CDR2 SVGIG, per germline (reference sequence). V was clipped by 0 bases and J by 5 bases, with 6 bases between them. The CDR3 is made up of 12 amino acids. CDR3 protein: CAWSVQGDTQYF. The CDR3 nucleotides are TGTGCCTGGAGTGTACAAGGAGATACGCAGTATTTT.

The V gene is TRBV7-9, the J gene TRBJ2-1, with TRBD2 identical over 7 bases. The CDR3 has 14 residues. The germline V gene has CDR1 SEHNR and CDR2 FQNEAQ (reference sequence). With V trimmed by 5 bases and J by 8 bases, 9 bases remained unmatched. In nucleotides, the CDR3 is TGTGCCAGCAGCGTCCGGAGGACTAGTGATGAGCAGTTCTTC. It is translated as CASSVRRTSDEQFF.